This record looks at one T cell receptor (beta chain) sequence and its context. The repertoire was sequenced with immunoSEQ multiplex PCR; TCRdb's copy has only in-frame clones and lacks some. The sample holds a few hundred thousand clones, about nine tenths seen once. This CDR3 is built from 13 residues. From germline, CDR1 is SGHTS and CDR2 YDEGEE. V was clipped by 5 bases and J by 7 bases; unmatched bases: 8. Participant-reported clinical history was the basis for cohort assignment. This sample is drawn from a study of blood T cell repertoires in COVID-19. This chain connects TRBV5-8 to TRBJ1-2; 7 bases align to TRBD1. Sequenced material: PBMCs or T cells enriched from blood (not recorded which). The clonotype originates from a woman between 40 and 55 years old who had recovered from COVID-19. The CDR3 DNA follows: TGTGCCAGCAGTTCGGACAGGAGGGGTGGCTACACCTTC. The encoded protein is CASSSDRRGGYTF.